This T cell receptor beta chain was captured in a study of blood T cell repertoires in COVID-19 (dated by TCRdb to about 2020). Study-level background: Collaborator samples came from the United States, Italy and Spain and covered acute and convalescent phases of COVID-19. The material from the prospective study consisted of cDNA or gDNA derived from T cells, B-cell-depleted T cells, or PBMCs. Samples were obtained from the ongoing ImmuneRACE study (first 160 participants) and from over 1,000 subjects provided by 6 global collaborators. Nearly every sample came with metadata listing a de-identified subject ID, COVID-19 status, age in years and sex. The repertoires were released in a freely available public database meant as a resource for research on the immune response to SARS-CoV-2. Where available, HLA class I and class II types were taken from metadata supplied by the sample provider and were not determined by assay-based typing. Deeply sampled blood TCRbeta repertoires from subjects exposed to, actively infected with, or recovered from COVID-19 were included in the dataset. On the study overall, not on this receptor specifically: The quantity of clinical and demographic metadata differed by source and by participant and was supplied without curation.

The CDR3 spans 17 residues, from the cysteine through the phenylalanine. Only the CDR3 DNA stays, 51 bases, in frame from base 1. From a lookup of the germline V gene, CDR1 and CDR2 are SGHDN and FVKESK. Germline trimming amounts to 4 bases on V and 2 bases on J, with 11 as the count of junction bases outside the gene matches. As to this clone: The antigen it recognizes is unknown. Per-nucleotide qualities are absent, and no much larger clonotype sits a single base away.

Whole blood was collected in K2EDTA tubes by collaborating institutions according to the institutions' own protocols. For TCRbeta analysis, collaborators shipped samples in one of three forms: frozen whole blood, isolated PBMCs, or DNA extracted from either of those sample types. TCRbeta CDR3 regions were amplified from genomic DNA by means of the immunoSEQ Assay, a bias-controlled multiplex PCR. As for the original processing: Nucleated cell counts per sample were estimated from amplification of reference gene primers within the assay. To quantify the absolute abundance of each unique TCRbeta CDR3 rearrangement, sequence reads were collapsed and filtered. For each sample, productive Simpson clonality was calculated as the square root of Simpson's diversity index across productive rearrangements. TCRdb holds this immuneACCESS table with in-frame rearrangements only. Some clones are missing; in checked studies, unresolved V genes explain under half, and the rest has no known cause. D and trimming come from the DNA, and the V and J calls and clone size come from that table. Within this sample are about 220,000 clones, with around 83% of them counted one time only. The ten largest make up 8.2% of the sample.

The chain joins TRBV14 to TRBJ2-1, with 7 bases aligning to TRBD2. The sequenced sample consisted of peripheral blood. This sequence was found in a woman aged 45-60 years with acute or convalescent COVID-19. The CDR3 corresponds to CASSPMTREATYNEQFF. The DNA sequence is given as TGTGCCAGCAGCCCCATGACACGGGAGGCCACCTACAATGAGCAGTTCTTC.